These 9 T cell receptor beta chains share one sample of origin, sequenced in a study of blood T cells in healthy people across ages. A second about 7 to 11 cycle PCR used barcoded and J-beta primers. TCRdb itself ran the 5' RACE reads through MiXCR, one entry per CDR3 protein. The sample lists some 1.1 million distinct CDR3 sequences, around two fifths occurring once. Sequences were obtained from blood. Receptor source: a man aged 18 to 29 in good health.

The rearrangement uses TRBV6-2 or TRBV6-3 and TRBJ1-5, with D maybe TRBD1 (6 bases). V was trimmed by 7 bases and J by 7 bases, leaving 20 bases between them. The CDR3 is 15 amino acids. Germline CDR1 MNHEY, CDR2 SVGEGT. CDR3 sequence (DNA): TGTGCCAGCAACAGACAAGGGGGGACCCGGCAGCCCCAGCATTTT. The encoded protein is CASNRQGGTRQPQHF.

The CDR3 region has the DNA TGTGCCAGCAGTGAGATAACAGCCTATGGCTACACCTTC. Protein sequence: CASSEITAYGYTF. The J gene is TRBJ1-2, the V gene TRBV2; the D is unclear. The CDR3 totals 13 residues. Trimming removed 3 bases from V and 4 bases from J, with 9 bases in between. Germline V gives CDR1 SNHLY, CDR2 FYNNEI.

This clonotype appeared a few times. J is TRBJ2-3 and V is TRBV20-1, with 13 bases fitting TRBD2. Trimming cost V 0 bases and J 2 bases; bases outside gene matches: 11. Germline V gene sequence: CDR1 DFQATT, CDR2 SNEGSKA (reference sequence). The CDR3 is made up of 19 amino acids. CDR3 in amino acids: CSARDPLAGGIPVTDTQYF. CDR3 bases: TGCAGTGCTAGAGATCCACTAGCGGGGGGGATCCCGGTCACAGATACGCAGTATTTT.

This chain joins TRBV3-1 and TRBJ2-5; D is unclear. The germline V gene has CDR1 LGHDT and CDR2 YNNKEL (reference sequence). V lost 0 bases to trimming and J lost 3 bases, with 11 bases between them. The length of the CDR3 is 15 residues. The CDR3 nucleotides read TGTGCCAGCAGCCAAGATAGAGCCTGGGAAGAGACCCAGTACTTC. Its translation: CASSQDRAWEETQYF.

This clonotype appeared a few times. V gene TRBV12-3 or TRBV12-4 combines with J gene TRBJ2-4, with 9 bases that match TRBD2. Trimming cost V 6 bases and J 7 bases; bases outside gene matches: 7. This CDR3 comprises 14 residues. CDR3 DNA: TGTGCCAGCAGAAATAGCGGGGGAGGGAACATTCAGTACTTC. Its protein product is CASRNSGGGNIQYF.

The rearrangement uses TRBV7-9 and TRBJ1-1; TRBD1 agrees at 7 bases. CDR1 SEHNR and CDR2 FQNEAQ come from the germline V gene (reference sequence). CDR3 length: 18 residues. Unmatched junction bases numbered 12, after V lost 0 bases and J lost 2 bases. DNA for the CDR3: TGTGCCAGCAGCTTAGCGGGGGAAAGGGGGCTTTTTAACACTGAAGCTTTCTTT. It yields the protein CASSLAGERGLFNTEAFF.

This clonotype has more than one count but fewer than ten. This sequence joins TRBV7-3 and TRBJ2-3; 8 bases align to TRBD2. The CDR3 has 15 amino acids. The germline CDR1 and CDR2 sequences are SGHTA and FQGTGA. With 5 bases clipped from V and 5 bases from J, the junction kept 9 bases outside the gene matches. Here the CDR3 DNA reads TGTGCCAGCAGCCTTAACGGGGGGGCTTTAGATACGCAGTATTTT. This codes for CASSLNGGALDTQYF.

The V gene is TRBV4-2, the J gene TRBJ2-7, with TRBD1 matching over 8 bases. V lost 0 bases, J lost 3 bases, and 4 bases stayed unmatched. The CDR3 totals 15 residues. CDR1 and CDR2 (germline): LGHNA, YNFKEQ. The CDR3 DNA reads as TGTGCCAGCAGCCAAGAGGTGACAGGGGACTACGAGCAGTACTTC. Its protein is CASSQEVTGDYEQYF.

The chain couples TRBV6-5 to TRBJ1-6; maybe TRBD1 (5 bases). With 6 bases removed from V and 0 bases from J, the gap between germline ends came to 9 bases. The germline V gene encodes CDR1 MNHEY and CDR2 SVGAGI. This CDR3 has 15 residues. The CDR3 sequence is CASSRGGSYNSPLHF. The DNA of the CDR3 is TGTGCCAGCAGCCGGGGGGGCTCCTATAATTCACCCCTCCACTTT.